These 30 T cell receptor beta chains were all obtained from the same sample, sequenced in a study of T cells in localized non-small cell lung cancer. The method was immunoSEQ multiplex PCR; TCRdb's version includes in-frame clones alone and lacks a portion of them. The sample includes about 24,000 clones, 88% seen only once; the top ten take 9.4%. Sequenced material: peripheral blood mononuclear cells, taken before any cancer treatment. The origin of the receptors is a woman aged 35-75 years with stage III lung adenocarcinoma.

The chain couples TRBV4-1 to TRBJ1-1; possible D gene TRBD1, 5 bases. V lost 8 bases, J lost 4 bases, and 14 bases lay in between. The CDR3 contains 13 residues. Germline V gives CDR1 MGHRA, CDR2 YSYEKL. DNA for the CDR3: TGCGCCAGCGCAAGGGGTGTGAGCACTGAAGCTTTCTTT. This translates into CASARGVSTEAFF.

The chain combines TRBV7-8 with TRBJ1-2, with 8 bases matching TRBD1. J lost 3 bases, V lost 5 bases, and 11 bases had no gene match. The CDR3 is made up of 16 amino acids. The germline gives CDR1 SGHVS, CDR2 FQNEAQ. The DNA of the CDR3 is TGTGCCAGCAGCACCCGGACAGGGTCTAATCACTATGGCTACACCTTC. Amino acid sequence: CASSTRTGSNHYGYTF.

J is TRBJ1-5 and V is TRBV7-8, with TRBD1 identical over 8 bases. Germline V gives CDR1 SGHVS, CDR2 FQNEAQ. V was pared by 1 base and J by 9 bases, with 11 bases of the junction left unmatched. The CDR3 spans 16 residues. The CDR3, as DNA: TGTGCCAGCAGCTTAGTAGGGGGACAGGTCTCGTGGCCCCAGCATTTT. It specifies CASSLVGGQVSWPQHF. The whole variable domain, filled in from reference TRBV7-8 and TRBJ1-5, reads GAGVSQSPRYKVAKRGQDVALRCDPISGHVSLFWYQQALGQGPEFLTYFQNEAQLDKSGLPSDRFFAERPEGSVSTLKIQRTQQEDSAVYLCASSLVGGQVSWPQHFGDGTRLSIL.

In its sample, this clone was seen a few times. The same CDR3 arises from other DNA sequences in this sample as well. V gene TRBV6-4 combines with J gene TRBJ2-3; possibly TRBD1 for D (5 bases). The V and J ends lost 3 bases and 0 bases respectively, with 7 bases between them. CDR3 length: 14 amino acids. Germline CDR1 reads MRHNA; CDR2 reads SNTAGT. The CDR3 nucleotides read TGTGCCAGCAGTGAAGGGGCGAGCACAGATACGCAGTATTTT. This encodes CASSEGASTDTQYF.

The CDR3 loop reads CSAKTWADTQYF. CDR3 coding DNA: TGCAGCGCTAAGACCTGGGCAGATACGCAGTATTTT. This chain links TRBV29-1 with TRBJ2-3, with D hard to call. Between the trimmed V and J ends, which lost 7 bases and 4 bases, there was a span of 12 bases. CDR1 is SQVTM, CDR2 ANQGSEA, per germline. The CDR3 has 12 residues.

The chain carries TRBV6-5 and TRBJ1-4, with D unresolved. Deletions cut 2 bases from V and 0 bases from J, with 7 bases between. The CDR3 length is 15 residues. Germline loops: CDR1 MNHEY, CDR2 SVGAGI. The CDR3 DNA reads TGTGCCAGCAGTTACGGGCGGCCAACTAATGAAAAACTGTTTTTT. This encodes CASSYGRPTNEKLFF.

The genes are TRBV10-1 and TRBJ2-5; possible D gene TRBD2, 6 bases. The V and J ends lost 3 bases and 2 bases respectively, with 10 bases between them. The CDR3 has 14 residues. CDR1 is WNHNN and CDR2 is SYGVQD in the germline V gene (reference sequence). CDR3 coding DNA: TGCGCCAGCAGTGAAACGGGGGAGCAAGAGACCCAGTACTTC. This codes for CASSETGEQETQYF.

This CDR3 reads CASSVDRGGGELFF. In DNA, the CDR3 is TGTGCCAGCAGCGTGGACAGGGGGGGCGGGGAGCTGTTTTTT. The chain recombines TRBV5-4 with TRBJ2-2, with 10 nucleotides matching TRBD1. This CDR3 is 14 amino acids long. The J segment lost 7 bases and the V segment lost 4 bases, leaving 4 bases of the junction unmatched. Germline CDR1 is SGHNT and CDR2 is YYREEE (reference sequence).

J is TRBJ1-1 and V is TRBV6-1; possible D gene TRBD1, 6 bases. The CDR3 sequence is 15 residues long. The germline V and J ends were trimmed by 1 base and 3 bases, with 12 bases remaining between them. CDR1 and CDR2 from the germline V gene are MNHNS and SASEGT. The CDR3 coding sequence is TGTGCCAGCAGTGAAGGTTGGGGGGCGTACACTGAAGCTTTCTTT. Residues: CASSEGWGAYTEAFF.

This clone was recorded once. The CDR3 nucleotides are TGTGCCAGCAGGACCGGGACAGGGGGAGGTGAGCAGTTCTTC. This translates into CASRTGTGGGEQFF. V is TRBV6-5 and J is TRBJ2-1; TRBD1 agrees at 11 bases. J gave up 9 bases and V 6 bases, and 7 bases lay outside the gene matches. This CDR3 is 14 amino acids long. From germline, CDR1 is MNHEY and CDR2 SVGAGI.

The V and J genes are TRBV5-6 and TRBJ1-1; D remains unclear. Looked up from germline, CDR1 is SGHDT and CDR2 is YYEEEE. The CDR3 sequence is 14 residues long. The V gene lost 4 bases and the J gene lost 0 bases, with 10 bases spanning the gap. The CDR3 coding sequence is TGTGCCAGCAGCCCGGCGGGCATGAACACTGAAGCTTTCTTT. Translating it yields CASSPAGMNTEAFF.

This CDR3 reads CASSKSGGAVQETQYF. CDR3 sequence (DNA): TGTGCCAGCAGCAAAAGCGGGGGGGCGGTCCAAGAGACCCAGTACTTC. J is TRBJ2-5 and V is TRBV9, with 10 bases matching TRBD2. Per germline, CDR1 SGDLS and CDR2 YYNGEE. Trimming took 4 bases from V and 1 from J; bases not matched to a gene: 7. The CDR3 consists of 16 residues.

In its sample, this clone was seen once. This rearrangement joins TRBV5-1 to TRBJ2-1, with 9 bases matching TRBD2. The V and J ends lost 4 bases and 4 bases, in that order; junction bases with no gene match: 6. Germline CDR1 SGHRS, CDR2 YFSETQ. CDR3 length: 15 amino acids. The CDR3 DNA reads TGCGCCAGCAGCGGGGGACTAGCCGTTTACAATGAGCAGTTCTTC. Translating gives CASSGGLAVYNEQFF. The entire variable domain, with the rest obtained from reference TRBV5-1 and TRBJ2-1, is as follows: KAGVTQTPRYLIKTRGQQVTLSCSPISGHRSVSWYQQTPGQGLQFLFEYFSETQRNKGNFPGRFSGRQFSNSRSEMNVSTLELGDSALYLCASSGGLAVYNEQFFGPGTRLTVL.

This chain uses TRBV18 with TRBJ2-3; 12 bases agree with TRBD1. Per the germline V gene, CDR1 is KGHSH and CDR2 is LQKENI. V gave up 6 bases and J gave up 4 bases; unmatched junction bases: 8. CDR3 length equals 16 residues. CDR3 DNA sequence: TGTGCCAGCTCCTCCTTAGGGACAGGGGGCGCAGATACGCAGTATTTT. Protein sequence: CASSSLGTGGADTQYF.

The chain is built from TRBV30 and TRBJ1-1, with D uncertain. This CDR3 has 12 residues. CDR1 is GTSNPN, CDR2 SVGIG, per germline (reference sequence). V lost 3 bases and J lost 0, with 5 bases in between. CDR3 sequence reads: CAWREMNTEAFF. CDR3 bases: TGTGCCTGGAGAGAGATGAACACTGAAGCTTTCTTT.

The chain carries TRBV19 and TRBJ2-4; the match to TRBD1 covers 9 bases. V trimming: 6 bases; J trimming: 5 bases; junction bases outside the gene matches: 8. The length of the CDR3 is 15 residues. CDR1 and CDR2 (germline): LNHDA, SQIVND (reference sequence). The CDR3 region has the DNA TGTGCCAGTAGGAGGACAGGGGTAGGGCAAAACATTCAGTACTTC. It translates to CASRRTGVGQNIQYF.

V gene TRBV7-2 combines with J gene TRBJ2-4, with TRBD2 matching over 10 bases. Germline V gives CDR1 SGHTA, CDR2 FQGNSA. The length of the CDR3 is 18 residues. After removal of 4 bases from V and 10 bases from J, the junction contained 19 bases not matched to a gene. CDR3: CASSSAASSGGASGIQYF. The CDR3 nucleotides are TGTGCCAGCAGCTCGGCCGCGTCTAGCGGGGGCGCCTCCGGGATTCAGTACTTC.

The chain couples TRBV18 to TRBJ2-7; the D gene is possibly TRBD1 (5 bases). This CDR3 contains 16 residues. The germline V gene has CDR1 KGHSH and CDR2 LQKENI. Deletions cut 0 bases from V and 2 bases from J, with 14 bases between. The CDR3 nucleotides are TGTGCCAGCTCACCACCGGGGCCGACAATTGCCTACGAGCAGTACTTC. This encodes CASSPPGPTIAYEQYF.

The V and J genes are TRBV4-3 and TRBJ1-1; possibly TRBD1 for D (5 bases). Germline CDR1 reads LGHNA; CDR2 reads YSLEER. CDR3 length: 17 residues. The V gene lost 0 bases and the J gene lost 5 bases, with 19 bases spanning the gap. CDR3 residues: CASSQDQRRQGWTEAFF. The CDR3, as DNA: TGCGCCAGCAGCCAAGATCAGAGGCGGCAGGGATGGACTGAAGCTTTCTTT.

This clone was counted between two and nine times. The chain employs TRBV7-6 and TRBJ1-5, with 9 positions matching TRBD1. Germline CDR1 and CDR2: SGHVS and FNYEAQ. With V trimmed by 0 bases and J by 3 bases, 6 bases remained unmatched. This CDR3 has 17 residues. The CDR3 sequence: CASSLAPGQGNNQPQHF. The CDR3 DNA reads TGTGCCAGCAGCTTAGCCCCGGGACAGGGAAACAATCAGCCCCAGCATTTT.

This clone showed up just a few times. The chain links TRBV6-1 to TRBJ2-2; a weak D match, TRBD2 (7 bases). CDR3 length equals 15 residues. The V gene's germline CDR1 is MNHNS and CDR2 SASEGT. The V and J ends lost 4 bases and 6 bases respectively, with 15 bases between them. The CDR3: CASSVRPGGPGELFF. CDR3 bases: TGTGCCAGCAGTGTCCGACCCGGGGGGCCCGGGGAGCTGTTTTTT.

In nucleotides, the CDR3 is TGTGCCAGCAGTTACTCCACTAGCGAGTCCTACGAGCAGTACTTC. It specifies CASSYSTSESYEQYF. This rearrangement joins TRBV6-6 to TRBJ2-7, with 7 bases lining up with TRBD2. The ends lost 0 bases at V and 1 base at J; junction bases unmatched: 3. The V gene's germline CDR1 is MNHNY and CDR2 SVGAGI (reference sequence). The CDR3 covers 15 residues.

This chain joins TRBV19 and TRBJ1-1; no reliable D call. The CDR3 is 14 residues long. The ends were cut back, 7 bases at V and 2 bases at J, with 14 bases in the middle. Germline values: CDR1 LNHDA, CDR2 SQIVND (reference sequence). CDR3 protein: CASTETERNTEAFF. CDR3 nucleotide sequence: TGTGCCAGTACCGAGACGGAGAGAAACACTGAAGCTTTCTTT.

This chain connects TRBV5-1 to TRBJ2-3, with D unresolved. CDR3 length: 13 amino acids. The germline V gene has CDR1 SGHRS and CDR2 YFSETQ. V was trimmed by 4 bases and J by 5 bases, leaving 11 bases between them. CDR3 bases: TGCGCCAGCAGCCCAGGCGTGGGAGATACGCAGTATTTT. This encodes CASSPGVGDTQYF. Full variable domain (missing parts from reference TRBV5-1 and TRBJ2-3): KAGVTQTPRYLIKTRGQQVTLSCSPISGHRSVSWYQQTPGQGLQFLFEYFSETQRNKGNFPGRFSGRQFSNSRSEMNVSTLELGDSALYLCASSPGVGDTQYFGPGTRLTVL.

The CDR3 nucleotides read TGTGCCAGCAGCCTATCTATTCTAGCGGGGGGGCTTGCAGATACGCAGTATTTT. Translation: CASSLSILAGGLADTQYF. V gene TRBV7-9 combines with J gene TRBJ2-3, with 12 nucleotides matching TRBD2. The trim removed 5 bases at V and 4 bases at J, leaving 13 bases unmatched. This CDR3 region has 18 residues. Germline V gene lookup returns CDR1 SEHNR and CDR2 FQNEAQ (reference sequence).

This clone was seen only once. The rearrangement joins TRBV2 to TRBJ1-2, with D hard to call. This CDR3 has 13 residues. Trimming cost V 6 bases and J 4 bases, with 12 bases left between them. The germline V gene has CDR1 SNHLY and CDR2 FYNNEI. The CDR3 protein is CASSRGPIYGYTF. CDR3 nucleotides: TGTGCCAGCAGCCGAGGTCCAATCTATGGCTACACCTTC.

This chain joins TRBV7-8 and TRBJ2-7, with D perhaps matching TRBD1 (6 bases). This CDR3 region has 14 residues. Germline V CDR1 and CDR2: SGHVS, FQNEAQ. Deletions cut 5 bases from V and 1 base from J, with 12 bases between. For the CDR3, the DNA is TGTGCCAGCAGCGCCCGGACAGATTCCTACGAGCAGTACTTC. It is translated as CASSARTDSYEQYF.

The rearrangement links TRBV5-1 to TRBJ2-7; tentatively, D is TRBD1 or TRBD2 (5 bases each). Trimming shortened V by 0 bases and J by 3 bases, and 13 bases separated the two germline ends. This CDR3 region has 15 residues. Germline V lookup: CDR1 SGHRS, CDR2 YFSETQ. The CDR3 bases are TGCGCCAGCAGCTTGGAAGGGACCCCGAACTACGAGCAGTACTTC. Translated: CASSLEGTPNYEQYF.

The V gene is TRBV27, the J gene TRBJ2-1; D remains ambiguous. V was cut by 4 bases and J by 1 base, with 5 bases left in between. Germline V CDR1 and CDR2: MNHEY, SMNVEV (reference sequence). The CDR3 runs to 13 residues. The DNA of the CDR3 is TGTGCCAGCAGTTACTTGTCCTACAATGAGCAGTTCTTC. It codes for CASSYLSYNEQFF.

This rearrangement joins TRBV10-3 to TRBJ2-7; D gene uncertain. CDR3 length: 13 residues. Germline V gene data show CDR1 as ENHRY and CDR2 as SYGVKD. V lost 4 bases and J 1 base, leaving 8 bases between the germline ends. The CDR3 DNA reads TGTGCCATCAGTGTTAGGCTTTCCTACGAGCAGTACTTC. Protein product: CAISVRLSYEQYF.